The 15 T cell receptor beta chains below all came from one sample that was sequenced in a study of identifying expanded T cells in peripheral blood. The protocol was immunoSEQ multiplex PCR, while the TCRdb copy is restricted to in-frame clones and leaves out a portion. The table includes about 110,000 clones, roughly nine tenths detected once. What was sequenced was blood. These receptors all stem from a person between 18 and 70 years old in good health.

This chain joins TRBV30 and TRBJ2-3, with TRBD1 as a possible D gene (6 bases). Trimming stripped 3 bases from V and 0 bases from J, with 13 bases between. The germline V gene has CDR1 GTSNPN and CDR2 SVGIG (reference sequence). This CDR3 has 15 residues. CDR3 coding DNA: TGTGCCTGGAGCCGAGGGGGAACTAGCACAGATACGCAGTATTTT. This codes for CAWSRGGTSTDTQYF. Combining the CDR3 with reference TRBV30 and TRBJ2-3 gives the whole variable domain SQTIHQWPATLVQPVGSPLSLECTVEGTSNPNLYWYRQAAGRGLQLLFYSVGIGQISSEVPQNLSASRPQDRQFILSSKKLLLSDSGFYLCAWSRGGTSTDTQYFGPGTRLTVL.

The genes are TRBV19 and TRBJ2-3, with D tentatively TRBD1 (7 bases). V was cut by 7 bases and J by 15 bases, with 17 bases left in between. CDR1 and CDR2 from the germline V gene are LNHDA and SQIVND (reference sequence). The CDR3 is made up of 11 amino acids. This CDR3 reads CASIYAGTAYF. DNA for the CDR3: TGTGCCAGTATTTACGCGGGGACAGCATATTTT.

The genes are TRBV14 and TRBJ2-7; D call uncertain. Trimming cost V 5 bases and J 6 bases, with 14 bases left between them. Germline-derived CDR1 and CDR2 are SGHDN and FVKESK. The CDR3 is made up of 13 amino acids. CDR3 residues: CASSYQPGAEQYF. The DNA of the CDR3 is TGTGCCAGCAGCTACCAGCCGGGCGCCGAGCAGTACTTC. The full variable domain, its missing parts supplied by reference TRBV14 and TRBJ2-7, is EAGVTQFPSHSVIEKGQTVTLRCDPISGHDNLYWYRRVMGKEIKFLLHFVKESKQDESGMPNNRFLAERTGGTYSTLKVQPAELEDSGVYFCASSYQPGAEQYFGPGTRLTVT.

The V and J genes are TRBV9 and TRBJ1-2; the D gene is possibly TRBD1 (5 bases). Germline assignment: CDR1 SGDLS and CDR2 YYNGEE. CDR3 length: 13 residues. The V end lost 0 bases, the J end lost 5 bases, and 8 bases lay between the germline ends. Written as DNA, the CDR3 is TGTGCCAGCAGCGTAGTAAGGGGTTATGGCTACACCTTC. It translates to CASSVVRGYGYTF.

The V and J genes are TRBV19 and TRBJ2-3; TRBD2 matches 8 bases. Trimming at V came to 3 bases and at J to 0 bases, leaving 5 bases not matched to a gene. The CDR3 contains 16 residues. CDR1 LNHDA and CDR2 SQIVND come from the germline V gene (reference sequence). DNA for the CDR3: TGTGCCAGTAGTATGGGACTAGGGAAGAGCACAGATACGCAGTATTTT. Its protein is CASSMGLGKSTDTQYF.

This clone was detected once. The rearrangement uses TRBV7-6 and TRBJ1-1, with D possibly matching TRBD1 (5 bases). The length of the CDR3 is 17 residues. The germline V gene encodes CDR1 SGHVS and CDR2 FNYEAQ. V was shortened by 5 bases and J by 3 bases, with 22 bases between the two germline ends. The CDR3 loop is CASSLYSVGRMDTEAFF. The CDR3 nucleotides are TGTGCCAGCAGCCTCTACAGCGTGGGACGGATGGACACTGAAGCTTTCTTT.

The V and J genes are TRBV5-1 and TRBJ1-6; 7 positions agree with TRBD1. Unmatched junction bases numbered 4, after V lost 0 bases and J lost 7 bases. Germline CDR1 reads SGHRS; CDR2 reads YFSETQ. This CDR3 has 15 residues. The CDR3 protein is CASSLVAGGNSPLHF. Written as DNA, the CDR3 is TGCGCCAGCAGCTTGGTGGCAGGGGGAAATTCACCCCTCCACTTT.

This rearrangement joins TRBV9 to TRBJ2-1; TRBD2 matches 7 bases. J gave up 4 bases and V 0 bases, and 4 bases lay outside the gene matches. The CDR3 contains 15 residues. The V gene's germline CDR1 is SGDLS and CDR2 YYNGEE. The CDR3 spells CASSVVAGDYNEQFF. The CDR3 bases are TGTGCCAGCAGCGTAGTGGCGGGGGATTACAATGAGCAGTTCTTC.

The chain carries TRBV5-1 and TRBJ2-5, with D possibly being TRBD1 (5 bases). The germline V and J ends were trimmed by 0 bases and 5 bases, with 17 bases remaining between them. The CDR3 loop spans 16 amino acids. CDR1 and CDR2 from the germline V gene are SGHRS and YFSETQ. Written as DNA, the CDR3 is TGCGCCAGCAGCTTGGACTCGGACACGCGAGGCGAGACCCAGTACTTC. As protein: CASSLDSDTRGETQYF.

This clone was counted only a few times. This rearrangement joins TRBV19 to TRBJ1-5; the D gene is possibly TRBD1 (5 bases). Per germline, CDR1 LNHDA and CDR2 SQIVND (reference sequence). CDR3 length: 13 residues. Between the trimmed V and J ends, which lost 2 bases and 5 bases, there was a span of 7 bases. The CDR3 reads CASSITGDQPQHF. DNA of the CDR3: TGTGCCAGTAGTATAACGGGGGATCAGCCCCAGCATTTT.

This chain uses TRBV6-5 with TRBJ1-1, with unresolved D. This CDR3 contains 14 residues. V lost 7 bases and J lost 1, with 13 bases in between. CDR1 and CDR2 (germline): MNHEY, SVGAGI. The CDR3 DNA sequence: TGTGCCAGCAAGATTGACGTGGAGAACACTGAAGCTTTCTTT. Amino acid sequence: CASKIDVENTEAFF.

CDR3 protein: CASSREAGLQQFF. DNA of the CDR3: TGTGCCAGCAGCAGAGAAGCGGGACTGCAACAGTTCTTC. The chain uses TRBV7-7 and TRBJ2-1, with 7 bases aligning to TRBD2. CDR1 is SSHAT and CDR2 is FNYEAQ in the germline V gene (reference sequence). The V and J ends lost 5 bases and 13 bases, in that order; junction bases with no gene match: 11. The CDR3 sequence is 13 residues long. Variable domain in full (rest from reference TRBV7-7 and TRBJ2-1): GAGVSQSPRYKVTKRGQDVTLRCDPISSHATLYWYQQALGQGPEFLTYFNYEAQPDKSGLPSDRFSAERPEGSISTLTIQRTEQRDSAMYRCASSREAGLQQFFGPGTRLTVL.

The chain couples TRBV4-3 to TRBJ1-4, with TRBD1 matching over 9 bases. V trimming: 1 base; J trimming: 8 bases; junction bases outside the gene matches: 8. The CDR3 spans 16 residues. Germline V CDR1 and CDR2: LGHNA, YSLEER. CDR3 in DNA: TGCGCCAGCAGCCAAGTCCCCGGGACAGGGAAGGAAAAACTGTTTTTT. It codes for CASSQVPGTGKEKLFF.

CDR3 sequence (DNA): TGTGCCAGCAGCCACCAAGCGGGAGAACGATCCTACAATGAGCAGTTCTTC. Translation gives CASSHQAGERSYNEQFF. The V gene is TRBV14, the J gene TRBJ2-1; 8 nucleotides align to TRBD2. The CDR3 totals 17 residues. CDR1 is SGHDN, CDR2 FVKESK, per germline. The J segment lost 1 base and the V segment lost 3 bases, leaving 8 bases of the junction unmatched.

J is TRBJ2-7 and V is TRBV27, with a weak D call TRBD2 (6 bases). Germline V gene lookup returns CDR1 MNHEY and CDR2 SMNVEV (reference sequence). Between the trimmed V and J ends, which lost 2 bases and 0 bases, there was a span of 11 bases. The CDR3 has 15 residues. CDR3 nucleotides: TGTGCCAGCAGTTTACAGGGCGGGGTCTCCTACGAGCAGTACTTC. This gives the protein CASSLQGGVSYEQYF.